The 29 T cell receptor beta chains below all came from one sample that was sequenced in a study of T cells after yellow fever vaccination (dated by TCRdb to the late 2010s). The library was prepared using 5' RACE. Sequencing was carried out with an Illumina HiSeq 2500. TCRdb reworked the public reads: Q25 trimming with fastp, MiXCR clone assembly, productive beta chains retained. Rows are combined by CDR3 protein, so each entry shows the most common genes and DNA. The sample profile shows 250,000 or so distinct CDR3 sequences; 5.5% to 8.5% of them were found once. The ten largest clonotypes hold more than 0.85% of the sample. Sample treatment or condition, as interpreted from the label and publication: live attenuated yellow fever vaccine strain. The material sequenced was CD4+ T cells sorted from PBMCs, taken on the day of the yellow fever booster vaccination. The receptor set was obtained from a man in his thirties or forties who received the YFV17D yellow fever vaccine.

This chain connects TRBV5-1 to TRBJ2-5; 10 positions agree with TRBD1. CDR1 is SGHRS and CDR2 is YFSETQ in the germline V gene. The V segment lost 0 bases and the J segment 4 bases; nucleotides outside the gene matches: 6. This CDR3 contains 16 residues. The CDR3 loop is CASSLGQGAGRETQYF. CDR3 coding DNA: TGCGCCAGCAGCTTGGGACAGGGGGCCGGTCGAGAGACCCAGTACTTC.

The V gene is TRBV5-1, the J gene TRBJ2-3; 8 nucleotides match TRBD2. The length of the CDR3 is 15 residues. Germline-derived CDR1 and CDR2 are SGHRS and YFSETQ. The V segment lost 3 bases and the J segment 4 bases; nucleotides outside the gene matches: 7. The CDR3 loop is CASSSGAGGPDTQYF. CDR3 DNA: TGCGCCAGCAGCTCAGGGGCGGGAGGACCAGATACGCAGTATTTT.

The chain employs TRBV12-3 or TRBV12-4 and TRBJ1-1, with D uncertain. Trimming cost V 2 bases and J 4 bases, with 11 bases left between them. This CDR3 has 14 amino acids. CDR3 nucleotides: TGTGCCAGCAGTTTAATAGCCTCGAGCACTGAAGCTTTCTTT. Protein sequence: CASSLIASSTEAFF.

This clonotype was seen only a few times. CDR3: CASSPQRGEGNEQFF. CDR3 nucleotides: TGTGCCAGCAGCCCCCAGCGGGGGGAGGGAAATGAGCAGTTCTTC. The V and J genes are TRBV7-2 and TRBJ2-1; 9 bases map to TRBD2. From germline, CDR1 is SGHTA and CDR2 FQGNSA. The CDR3 is 15 amino acids. Trimming took 5 bases from V and 7 from J; bases not matched to a gene: 9.

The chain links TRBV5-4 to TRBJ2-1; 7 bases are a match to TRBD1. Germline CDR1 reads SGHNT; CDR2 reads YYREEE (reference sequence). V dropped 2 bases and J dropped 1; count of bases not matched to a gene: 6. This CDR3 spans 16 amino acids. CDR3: CASSFKGAGSYNEQFF. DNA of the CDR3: TGTGCCAGCAGCTTTAAGGGGGCCGGGTCCTACAATGAGCAGTTCTTC.

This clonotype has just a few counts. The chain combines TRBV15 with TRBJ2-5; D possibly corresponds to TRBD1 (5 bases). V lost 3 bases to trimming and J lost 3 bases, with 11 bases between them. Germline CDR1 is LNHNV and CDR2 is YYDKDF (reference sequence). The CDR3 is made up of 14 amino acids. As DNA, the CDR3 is TGTGCCACCAGCAGTACCGACAGTAAAGAGACCCAGTACTTC. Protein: CATSSTDSKETQYF.

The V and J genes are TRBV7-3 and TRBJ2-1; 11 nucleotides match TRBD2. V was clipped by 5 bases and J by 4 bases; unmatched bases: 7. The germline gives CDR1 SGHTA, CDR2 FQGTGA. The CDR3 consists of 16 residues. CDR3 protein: CASSGAGTSGYNEQFF. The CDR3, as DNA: TGTGCCAGCAGCGGGGCCGGGACTAGCGGATACAATGAGCAGTTCTTC.

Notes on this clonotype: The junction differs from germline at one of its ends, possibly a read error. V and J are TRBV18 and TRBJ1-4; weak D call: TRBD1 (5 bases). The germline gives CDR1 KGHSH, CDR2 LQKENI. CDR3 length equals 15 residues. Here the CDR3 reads CASSPLAGSNEKLFF. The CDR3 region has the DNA TGTGCCAGCTCACCACTGGCAGGGTCGAATGAAAAATTGTTTTTT.

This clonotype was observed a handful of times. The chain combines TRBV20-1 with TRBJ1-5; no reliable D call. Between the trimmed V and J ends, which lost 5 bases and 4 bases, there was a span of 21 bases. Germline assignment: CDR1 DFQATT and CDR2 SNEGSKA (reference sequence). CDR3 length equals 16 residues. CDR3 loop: CSAPNALGSVNQPQHF. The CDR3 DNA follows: TGCAGTGCTCCCAACGCGCTGGGTTCAGTGAATCAGCCCCAGCATTTT.

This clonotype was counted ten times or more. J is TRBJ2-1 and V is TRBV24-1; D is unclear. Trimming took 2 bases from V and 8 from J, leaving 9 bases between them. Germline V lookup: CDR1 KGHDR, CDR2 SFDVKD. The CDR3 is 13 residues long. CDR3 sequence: CATSDSPRDEQFF. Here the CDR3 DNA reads TGTGCCACCAGTGATTCCCCTAGGGATGAGCAGTTCTTC.

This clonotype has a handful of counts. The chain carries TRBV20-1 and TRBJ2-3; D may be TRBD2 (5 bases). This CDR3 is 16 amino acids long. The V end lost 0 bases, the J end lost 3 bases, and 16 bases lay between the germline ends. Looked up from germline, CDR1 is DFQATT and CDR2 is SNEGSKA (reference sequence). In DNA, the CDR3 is TGCAGTGCTAGAGATCCGGCTAGCTACCTTACAGATACGCAGTATTTT. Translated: CSARDPASYLTDTQYF.

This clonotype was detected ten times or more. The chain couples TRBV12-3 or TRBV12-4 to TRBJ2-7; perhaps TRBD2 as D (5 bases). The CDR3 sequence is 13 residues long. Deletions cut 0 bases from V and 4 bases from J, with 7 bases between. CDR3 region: CASSLAGVYEQYF. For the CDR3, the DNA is TGTGCCAGCAGTTTAGCGGGAGTGTACGAGCAGTACTTC.

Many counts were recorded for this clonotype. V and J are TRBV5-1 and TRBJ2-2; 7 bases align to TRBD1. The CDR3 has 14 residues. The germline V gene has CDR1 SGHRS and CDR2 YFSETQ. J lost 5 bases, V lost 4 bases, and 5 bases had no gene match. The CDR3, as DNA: TGCGCCAGCAGCCAACAGGGGAAGACCGGGGAGCTGTTTTTT. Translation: CASSQQGKTGELFF.

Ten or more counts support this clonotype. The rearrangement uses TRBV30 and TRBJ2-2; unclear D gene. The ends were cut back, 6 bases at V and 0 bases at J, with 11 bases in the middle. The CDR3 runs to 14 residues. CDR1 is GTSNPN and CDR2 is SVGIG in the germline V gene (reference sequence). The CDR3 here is CACTSTANTGELFF. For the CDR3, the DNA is TGTGCCTGTACCAGTACCGCGAACACCGGGGAGCTGTTTTTT.

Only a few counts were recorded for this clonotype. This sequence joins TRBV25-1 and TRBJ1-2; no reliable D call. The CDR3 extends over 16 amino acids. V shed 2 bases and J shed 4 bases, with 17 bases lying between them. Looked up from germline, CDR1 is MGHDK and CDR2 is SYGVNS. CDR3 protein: CASSEAGLAGAYGYTF. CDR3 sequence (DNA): TGTGCCAGCAGTGAAGCCGGTTTAGCGGGCGCCTATGGCTACACCTTC.

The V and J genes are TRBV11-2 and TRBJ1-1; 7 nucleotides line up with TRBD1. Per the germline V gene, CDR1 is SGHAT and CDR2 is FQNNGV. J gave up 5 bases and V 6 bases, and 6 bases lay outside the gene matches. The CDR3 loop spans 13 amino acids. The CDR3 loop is CASSRRGVTEAFF. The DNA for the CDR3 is TGTGCCAGCAGTCGCAGGGGGGTAACTGAAGCTTTCTTT.

CDR3 bases: TGCAGTGCTATCTCTCTTTCGAAGGGGCAGTACTTC. Its protein product is CSAISLSKGQYF. This chain uses TRBV20-1 with TRBJ2-7, with D hard to call. CDR3 size: 12 residues. The germline V gene has CDR1 DFQATT and CDR2 SNEGSKA (reference sequence). V gave up 4 bases and J gave up 9 bases, with 16 bases separating them.

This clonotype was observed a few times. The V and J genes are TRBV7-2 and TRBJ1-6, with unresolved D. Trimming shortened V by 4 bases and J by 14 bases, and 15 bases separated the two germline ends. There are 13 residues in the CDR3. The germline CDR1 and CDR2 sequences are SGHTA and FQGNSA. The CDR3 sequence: CASSYPGPDSLHF. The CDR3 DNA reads TGTGCCAGCAGCTACCCTGGACCTGACTCCCTCCACTTT.

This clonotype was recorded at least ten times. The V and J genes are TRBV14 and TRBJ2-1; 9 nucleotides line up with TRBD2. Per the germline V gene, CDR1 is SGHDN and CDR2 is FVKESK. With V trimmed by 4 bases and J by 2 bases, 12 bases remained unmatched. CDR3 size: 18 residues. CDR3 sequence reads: CASSPLGLAGNPYNEQFF. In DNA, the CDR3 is TGTGCCAGCAGCCCGCTTGGGCTAGCGGGAAACCCCTACAATGAGCAGTTCTTC.

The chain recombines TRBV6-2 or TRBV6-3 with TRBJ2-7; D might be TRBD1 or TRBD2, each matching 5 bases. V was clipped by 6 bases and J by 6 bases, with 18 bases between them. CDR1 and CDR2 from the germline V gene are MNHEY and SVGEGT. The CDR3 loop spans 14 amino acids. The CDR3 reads CASRNGAPACEQYF. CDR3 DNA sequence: TGTGCCAGCAGGAACGGGGCCCCGGCCTGCGAGCAGTACTTC.

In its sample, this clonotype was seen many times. CDR3 amino acids: CASSPQGLASAAYSYEQYF. The CDR3 bases are TGTGCCAGCAGCCCACAAGGACTAGCCTCCGCTGCCTATTCCTACGAGCAGTACTTC. The V call is TRBV7-8, the J call TRBJ2-7, with 8 bases aligning to TRBD2. V shed 5 bases, J shed 1 base, and the junction held 19 bases outside the gene matches. This CDR3 has 19 residues. CDR1 and CDR2 (germline): SGHVS, FQNEAQ.

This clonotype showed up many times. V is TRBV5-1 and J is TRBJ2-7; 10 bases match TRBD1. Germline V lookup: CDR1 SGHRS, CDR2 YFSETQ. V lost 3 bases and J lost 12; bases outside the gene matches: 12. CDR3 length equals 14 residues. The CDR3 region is CASSSGSLTGGPYF. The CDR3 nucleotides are TGCGCCAGCAGCTCAGGCAGTTTGACAGGGGGCCCGTACTTC.

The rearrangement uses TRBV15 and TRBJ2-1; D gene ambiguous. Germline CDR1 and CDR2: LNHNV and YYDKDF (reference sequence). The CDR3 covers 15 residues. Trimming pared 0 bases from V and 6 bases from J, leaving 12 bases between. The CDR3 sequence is CATSRDSWASNEQFF. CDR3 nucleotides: TGTGCCACCAGCAGAGATAGCTGGGCCAGCAATGAGCAGTTCTTC.

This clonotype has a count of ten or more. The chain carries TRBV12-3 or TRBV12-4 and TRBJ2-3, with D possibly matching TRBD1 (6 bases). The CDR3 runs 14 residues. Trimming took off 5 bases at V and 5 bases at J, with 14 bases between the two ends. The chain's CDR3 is CASSPGGGQDTQYF. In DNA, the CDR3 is TGTGCCAGCAGTCCTGGGGGCGGGCAAGATACGCAGTATTTT.

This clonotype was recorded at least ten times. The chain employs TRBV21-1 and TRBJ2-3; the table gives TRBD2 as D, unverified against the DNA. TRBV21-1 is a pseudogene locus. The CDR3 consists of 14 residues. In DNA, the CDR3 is TGTGCCAGCAGCAAGCCGCGAACCTCCGATACGCAGTATTTT. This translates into CASSKPRTSDTQYF.

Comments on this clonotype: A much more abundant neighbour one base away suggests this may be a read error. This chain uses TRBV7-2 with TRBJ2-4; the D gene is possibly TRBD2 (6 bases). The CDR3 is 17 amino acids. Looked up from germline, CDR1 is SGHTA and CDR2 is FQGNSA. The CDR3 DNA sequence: TGTGCCAGCAGCTTAGTGCCGGGGACGGGAGCCAAAAACACTCAGTACTTC. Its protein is CASSLVPGTGAKNTQYF. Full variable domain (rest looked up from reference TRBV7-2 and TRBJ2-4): GAGVSQSPSNKVTEKGKDVELRCDPISGHTALYWYRQSLGQGLEFLIYFQGNSAPDKSGLPSDRFSAERTGGSVSTLTIQRTQQEDSAVYLCASSLVPGTGAKNTQYFGAGTRLSVL.

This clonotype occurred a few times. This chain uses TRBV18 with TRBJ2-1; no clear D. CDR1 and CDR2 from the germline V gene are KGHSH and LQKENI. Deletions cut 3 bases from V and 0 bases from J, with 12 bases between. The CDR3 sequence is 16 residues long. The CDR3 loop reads CASSPTTPRSYNEQFF. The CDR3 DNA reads TGTGCCAGCTCACCCACTACCCCGCGCTCCTACAATGAGCAGTTCTTC.

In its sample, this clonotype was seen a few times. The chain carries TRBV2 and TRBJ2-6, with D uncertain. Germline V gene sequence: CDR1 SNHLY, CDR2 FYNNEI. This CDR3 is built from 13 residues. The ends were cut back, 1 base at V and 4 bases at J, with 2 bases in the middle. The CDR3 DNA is TGTGCCAGCAGTGAAGTGGGGGCCAACGTCCTGACTTTC. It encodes CASSEVGANVLTF.

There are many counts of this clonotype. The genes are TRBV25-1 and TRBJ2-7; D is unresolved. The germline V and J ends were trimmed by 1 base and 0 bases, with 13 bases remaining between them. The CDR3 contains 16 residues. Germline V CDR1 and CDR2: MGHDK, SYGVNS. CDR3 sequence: CASSEFWSESSYEQYF. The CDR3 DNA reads TGTGCCAGCAGTGAATTTTGGAGTGAGAGCTCCTACGAGCAGTACTTC.